This T cell receptor (beta chain) was sequenced for a study of PD-L1 blockade in urothelial cancer. CDR1 is SEHNR and CDR2 is FQNEAQ in the germline V gene (reference sequence). Trimming shortened V by 3 bases and J by 5 bases, and 11 bases separated the two germline ends. The CDR3 consists of 13 residues. Sequencing used immunoSEQ multiplex PCR; TCRdb keeps in-frame clones, though not all of them. The table lists just under 50,000 clones, 84% of them singletons. Sample time point: pretreatment peripheral blood. The chain couples TRBV7-9 to TRBJ2-7; TRBD2 might be the D (5 bases). The material sequenced was PBMCs, taken around atezolizumab (anti-PD-L1) treatment. The receptor was derived from a man between 70 and 80 years old with urothelial cancer. The DNA for the CDR3 is TGTGCCAGCAGCTTCGGGGTAAAGGACGAGCAGTACTTC. Amino acids: CASSFGVKDEQYF.